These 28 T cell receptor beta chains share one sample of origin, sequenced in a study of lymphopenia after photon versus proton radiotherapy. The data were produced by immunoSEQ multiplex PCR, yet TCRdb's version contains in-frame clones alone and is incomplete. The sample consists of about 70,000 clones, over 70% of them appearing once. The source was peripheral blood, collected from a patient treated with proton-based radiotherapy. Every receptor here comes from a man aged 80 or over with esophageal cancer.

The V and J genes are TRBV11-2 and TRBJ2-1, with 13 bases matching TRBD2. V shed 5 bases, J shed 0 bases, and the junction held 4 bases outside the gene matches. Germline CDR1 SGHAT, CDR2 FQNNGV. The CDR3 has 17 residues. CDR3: CASSVWTSGSSYNEQFF. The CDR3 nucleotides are TGTGCCAGCAGCGTATGGACTAGCGGGAGCTCCTACAATGAGCAGTTCTTC.

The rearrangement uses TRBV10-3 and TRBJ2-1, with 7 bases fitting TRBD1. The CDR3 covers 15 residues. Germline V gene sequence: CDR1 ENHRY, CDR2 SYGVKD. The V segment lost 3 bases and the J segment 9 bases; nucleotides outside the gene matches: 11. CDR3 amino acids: CAISEGTINRGEQFF. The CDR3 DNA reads TGTGCCATCAGTGAAGGGACAATCAACAGGGGTGAGCAGTTCTTC.

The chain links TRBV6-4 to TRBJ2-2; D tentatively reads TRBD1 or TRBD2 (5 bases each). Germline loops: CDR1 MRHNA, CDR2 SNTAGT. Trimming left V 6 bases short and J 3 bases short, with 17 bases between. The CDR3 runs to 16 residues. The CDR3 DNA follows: TGTGCCAGCAGCCTCGGGGCGGCCTCCCACACCGGGGAGCTGTTTTTT. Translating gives CASSLGAASHTGELFF.

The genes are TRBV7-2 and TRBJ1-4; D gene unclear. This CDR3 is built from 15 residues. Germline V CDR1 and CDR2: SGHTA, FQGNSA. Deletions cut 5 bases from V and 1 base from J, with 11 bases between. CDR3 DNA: TGTGCCAGCAGCCGGGGTGGGAGAACTAATGAAAAACTGTTTTTT. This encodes CASSRGGRTNEKLFF.

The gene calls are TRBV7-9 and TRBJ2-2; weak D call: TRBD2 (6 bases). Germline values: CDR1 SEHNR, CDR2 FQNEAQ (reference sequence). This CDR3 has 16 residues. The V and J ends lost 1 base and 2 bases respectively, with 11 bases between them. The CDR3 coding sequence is TGTGCCAGCAGCTTAGTGGCGGGGACCAACACCGGGGAGCTGTTTTTT. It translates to CASSLVAGTNTGELFF.

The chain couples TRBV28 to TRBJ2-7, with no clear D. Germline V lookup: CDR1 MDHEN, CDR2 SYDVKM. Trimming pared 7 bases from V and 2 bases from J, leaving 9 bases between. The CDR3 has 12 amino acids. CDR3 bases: TGTGCCAGCAACCGTCTAACCTACGAGCAGTACTTC. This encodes CASNRLTYEQYF.

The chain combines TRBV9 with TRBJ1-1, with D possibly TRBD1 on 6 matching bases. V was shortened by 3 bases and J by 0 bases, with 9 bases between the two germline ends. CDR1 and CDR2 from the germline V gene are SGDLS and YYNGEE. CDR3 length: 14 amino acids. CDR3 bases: TGTGCCAGCAGCGACACAGGGCTGAACACTGAAGCTTTCTTT. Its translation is CASSDTGLNTEAFF.

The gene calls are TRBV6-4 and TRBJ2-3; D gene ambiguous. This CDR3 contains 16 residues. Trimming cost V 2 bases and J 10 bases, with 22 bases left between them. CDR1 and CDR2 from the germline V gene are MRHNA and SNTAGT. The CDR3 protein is CASSDTYRASKLAQYF. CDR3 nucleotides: TGTGCCAGCAGTGACACATACCGGGCCTCGAAGTTGGCGCAGTATTTT.

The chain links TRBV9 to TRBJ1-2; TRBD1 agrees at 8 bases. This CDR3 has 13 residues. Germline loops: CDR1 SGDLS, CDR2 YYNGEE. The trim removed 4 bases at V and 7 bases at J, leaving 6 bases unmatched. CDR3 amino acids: CASSLDRGGGYTF. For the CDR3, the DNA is TGTGCCAGCAGCCTCGACAGGGGAGGTGGCTACACCTTC.

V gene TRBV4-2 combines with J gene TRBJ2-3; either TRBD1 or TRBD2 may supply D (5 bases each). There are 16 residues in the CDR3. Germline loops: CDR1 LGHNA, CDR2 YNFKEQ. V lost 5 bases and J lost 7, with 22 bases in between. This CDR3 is CASSEVGARVQNTQYF. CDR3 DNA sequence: TGTGCCAGCAGCGAAGTCGGGGCCCGAGTTCAGAATACGCAGTATTTT.

CDR3 in amino acids: CASSPTNRTRLEKLFF. The CDR3 region has the DNA TGCGCCAGCAGCCCCACAAACAGGACCCGCCTGGAAAAACTGTTTTTT. The rearrangement links TRBV4-1 to TRBJ1-4, with D perhaps matching TRBD1 (5 bases). Germline CDR1 reads MGHRA; CDR2 reads YSYEKL. V shed 4 bases and J shed 8 bases, with 20 bases lying between them. The CDR3 consists of 16 residues.

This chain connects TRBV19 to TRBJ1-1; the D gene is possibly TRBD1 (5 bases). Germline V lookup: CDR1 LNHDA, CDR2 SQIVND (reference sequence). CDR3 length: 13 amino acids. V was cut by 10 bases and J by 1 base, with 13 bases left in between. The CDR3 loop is CATLGTANTEAFF. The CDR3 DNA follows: TGTGCCACCCTCGGGACCGCGAACACTGAAGCTTTCTTT.

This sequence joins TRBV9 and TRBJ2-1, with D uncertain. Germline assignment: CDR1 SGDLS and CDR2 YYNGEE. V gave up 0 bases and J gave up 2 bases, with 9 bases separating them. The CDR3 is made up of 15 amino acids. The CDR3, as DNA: TGTGCCAGCAGCGTAGGTCTAGACGCCTACAATGAGCAGTTCTTC. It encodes CASSVGLDAYNEQFF.

For the CDR3, the DNA is TGTGCCAGCAGCTTATTGGGCGACAGAAGTAGTTCACCCCTCCACTTT. Residues: CASSLLGDRSSSPLHF. This chain uses TRBV7-6 with TRBJ1-6; the D gene is possibly TRBD1 (5 bases). V was trimmed by 2 bases and J by 9 bases, leaving 17 bases between them. Germline V CDR1 and CDR2: SGHVS, FNYEAQ. The CDR3 covers 16 residues. The complete variable domain, with remaining parts taken from reference TRBV7-6 and TRBJ1-6, reads GAGVSQSPRYKVTKRGQDVALRCDPISGHVSLYWYRQALGQGPEFLTYFNYEAQQDKSGLPNDRFSAERPEGSISTLTIQRTEQRDSAMYRCASSLLGDRSSSPLHFGNGTRLTVT.

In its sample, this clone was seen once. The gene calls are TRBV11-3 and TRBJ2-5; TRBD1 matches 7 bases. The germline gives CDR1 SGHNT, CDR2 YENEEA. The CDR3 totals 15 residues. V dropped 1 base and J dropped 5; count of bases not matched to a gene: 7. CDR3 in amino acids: CASSLGPQGRETQYF. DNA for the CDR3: TGTGCCAGCAGCTTAGGCCCACAGGGGCGGGAGACCCAGTACTTC.

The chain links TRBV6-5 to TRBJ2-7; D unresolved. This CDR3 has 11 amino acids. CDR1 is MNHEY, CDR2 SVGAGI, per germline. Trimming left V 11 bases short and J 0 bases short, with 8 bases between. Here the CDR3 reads CAVESSYEQYF. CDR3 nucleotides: TGTGCCGTCGAGAGCTCCTACGAGCAGTACTTC.

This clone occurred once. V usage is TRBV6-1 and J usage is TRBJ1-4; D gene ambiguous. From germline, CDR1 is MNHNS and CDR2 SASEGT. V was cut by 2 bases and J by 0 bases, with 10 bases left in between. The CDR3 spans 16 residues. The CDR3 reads CASSETAVATNEKLFF. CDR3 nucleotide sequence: TGTGCCAGCAGTGAAACGGCAGTTGCAACTAATGAAAAACTGTTTTTT.

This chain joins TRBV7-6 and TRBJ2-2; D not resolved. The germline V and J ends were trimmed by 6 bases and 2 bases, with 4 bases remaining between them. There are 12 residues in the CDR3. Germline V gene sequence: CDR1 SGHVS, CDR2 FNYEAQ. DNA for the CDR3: TGTGCCAGCAGTTTTAACACCGGGGAGCTGTTTTTT. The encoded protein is CASSFNTGELFF. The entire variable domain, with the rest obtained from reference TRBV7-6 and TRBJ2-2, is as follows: GAGVSQSPRYKVTKRGQDVALRCDPISGHVSLYWYRQALGQGPEFLTYFNYEAQQDKSGLPNDRFSAERPEGSISTLTIQRTEQRDSAMYRCASSFNTGELFFGEGSRLTVL.

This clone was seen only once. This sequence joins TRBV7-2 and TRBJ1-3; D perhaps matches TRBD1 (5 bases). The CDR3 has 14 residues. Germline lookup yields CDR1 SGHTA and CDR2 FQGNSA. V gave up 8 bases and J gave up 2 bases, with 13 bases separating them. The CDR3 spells CASSNWGAGNTIYF. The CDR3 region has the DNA TGTGCCAGCTCTAATTGGGGGGCTGGAAACACCATATATTTT.

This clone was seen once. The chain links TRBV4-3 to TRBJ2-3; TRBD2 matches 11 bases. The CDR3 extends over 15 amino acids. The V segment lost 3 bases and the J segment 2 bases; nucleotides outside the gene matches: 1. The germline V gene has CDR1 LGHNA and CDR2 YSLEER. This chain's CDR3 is CASSQTSGATDTQYF. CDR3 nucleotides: TGCGCCAGCAGCCAGACTAGCGGGGCCACAGATACGCAGTATTTT.

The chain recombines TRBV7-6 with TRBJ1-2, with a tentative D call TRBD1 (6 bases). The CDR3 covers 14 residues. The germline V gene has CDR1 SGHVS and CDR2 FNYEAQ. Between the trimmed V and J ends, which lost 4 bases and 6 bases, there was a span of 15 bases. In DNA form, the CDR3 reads TGTGCCAGCAGCTCCTCTCAGGGGCGCAATGGCTACACCTTC. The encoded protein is CASSSSQGRNGYTF.

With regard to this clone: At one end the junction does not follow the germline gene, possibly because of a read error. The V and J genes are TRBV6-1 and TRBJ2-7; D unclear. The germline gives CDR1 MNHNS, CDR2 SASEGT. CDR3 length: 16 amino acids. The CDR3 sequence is CASSKAGTGSTYEQYF. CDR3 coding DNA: TGTGCCAGCAGTAAAGCCGGTACGGGCAGTACCTACGAGCAGTACTTC.

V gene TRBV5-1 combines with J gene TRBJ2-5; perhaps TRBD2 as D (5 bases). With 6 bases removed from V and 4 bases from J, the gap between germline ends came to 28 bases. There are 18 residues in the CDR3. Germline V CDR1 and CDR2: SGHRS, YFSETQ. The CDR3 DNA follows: TGCGCCAGCACCACGGTCTCATTCGAGCGGCCCGAGGGAGAGACCCAGTACTTC. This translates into CASTTVSFERPEGETQYF.

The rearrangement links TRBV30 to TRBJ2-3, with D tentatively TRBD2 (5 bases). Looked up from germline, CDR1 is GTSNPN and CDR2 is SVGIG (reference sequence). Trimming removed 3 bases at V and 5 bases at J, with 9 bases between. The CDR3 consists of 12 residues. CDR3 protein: CAWSGIKDTQYF. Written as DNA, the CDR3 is TGTGCCTGGAGCGGGATTAAAGATACGCAGTATTTT.

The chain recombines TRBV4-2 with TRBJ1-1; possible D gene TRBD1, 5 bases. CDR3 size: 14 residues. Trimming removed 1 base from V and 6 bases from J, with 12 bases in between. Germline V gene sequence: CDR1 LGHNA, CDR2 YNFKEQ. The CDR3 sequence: CASSQAPGGSEAFF. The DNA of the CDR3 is TGTGCCAGCAGCCAAGCCCCTGGGGGGTCTGAAGCTTTCTTT.

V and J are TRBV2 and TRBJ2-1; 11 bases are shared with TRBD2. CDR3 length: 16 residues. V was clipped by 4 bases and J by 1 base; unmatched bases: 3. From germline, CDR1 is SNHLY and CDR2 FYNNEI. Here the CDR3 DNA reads TGTGCCAGCAGTGCGGGACTAGCGGCATCCTACAATGAGCAGTTCTTC. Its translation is CASSAGLAASYNEQFF.

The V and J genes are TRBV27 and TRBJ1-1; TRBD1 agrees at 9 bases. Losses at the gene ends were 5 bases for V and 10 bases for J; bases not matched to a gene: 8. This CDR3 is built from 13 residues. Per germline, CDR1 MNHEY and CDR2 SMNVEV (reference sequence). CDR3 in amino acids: CASSRPGTGRAFF. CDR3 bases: TGTGCCAGCAGTCGCCCCGGGACAGGGAGAGCTTTCTTT.

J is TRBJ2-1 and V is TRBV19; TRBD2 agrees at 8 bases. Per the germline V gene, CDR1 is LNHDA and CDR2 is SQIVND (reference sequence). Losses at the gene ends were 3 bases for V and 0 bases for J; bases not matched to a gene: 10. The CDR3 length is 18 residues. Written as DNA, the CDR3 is TGTGCCAGTAGTATGGACGGGGGGGCCCCAAGCTCCTACAATGAGCAGTTCTTC. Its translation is CASSMDGGAPSSYNEQFF.